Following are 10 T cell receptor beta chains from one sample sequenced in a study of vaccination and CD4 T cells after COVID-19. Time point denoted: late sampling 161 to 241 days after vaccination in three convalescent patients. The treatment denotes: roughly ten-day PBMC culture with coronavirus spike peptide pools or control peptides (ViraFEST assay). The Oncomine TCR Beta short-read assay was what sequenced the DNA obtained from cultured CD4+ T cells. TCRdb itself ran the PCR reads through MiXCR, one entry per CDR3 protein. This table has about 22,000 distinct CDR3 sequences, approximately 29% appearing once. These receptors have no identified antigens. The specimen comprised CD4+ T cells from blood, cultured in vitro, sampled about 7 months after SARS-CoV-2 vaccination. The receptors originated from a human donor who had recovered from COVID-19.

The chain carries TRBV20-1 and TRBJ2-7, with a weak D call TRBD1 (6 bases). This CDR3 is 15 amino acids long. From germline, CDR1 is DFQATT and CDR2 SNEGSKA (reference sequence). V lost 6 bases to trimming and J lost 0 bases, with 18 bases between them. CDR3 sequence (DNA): TGCAGTGCCTTCAACGGCCAGGGGAGCTCCTACGAGCAGTACTTC. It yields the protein CSAFNGQGSSYEQYF.

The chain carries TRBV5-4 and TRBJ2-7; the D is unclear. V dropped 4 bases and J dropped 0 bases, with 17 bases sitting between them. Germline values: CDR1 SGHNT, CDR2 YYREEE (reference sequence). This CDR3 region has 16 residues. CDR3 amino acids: CASSRNWQESSYEQYF. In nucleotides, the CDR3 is TGTGCCAGCAGCCGCAACTGGCAGGAGAGCTCCTACGAGCAGTACTTC. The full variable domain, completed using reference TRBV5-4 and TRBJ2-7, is ETGVTQSPTHLIKTRGQQVTLRCSSQSGHNTVSWYQQALGQGPQFIFQYYREEENGRGNFPPRFSGLQFPNYSSELNVNALELDDSALYLCASSRNWQESSYEQYFGPGTRLTVT.

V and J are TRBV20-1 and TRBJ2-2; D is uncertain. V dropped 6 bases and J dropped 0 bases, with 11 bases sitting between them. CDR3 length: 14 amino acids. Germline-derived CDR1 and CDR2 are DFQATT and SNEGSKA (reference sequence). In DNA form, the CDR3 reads TGCAGTGCCGGAGACCGCGCGAACACCGGGGAGCTGTTTTTT. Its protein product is CSAGDRANTGELFF.

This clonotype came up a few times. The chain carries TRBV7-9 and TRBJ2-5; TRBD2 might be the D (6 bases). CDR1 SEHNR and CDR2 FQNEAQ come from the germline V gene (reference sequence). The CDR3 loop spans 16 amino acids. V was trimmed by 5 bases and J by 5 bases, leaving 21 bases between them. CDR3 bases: TGTGCCAGCAGCCCACAGGCCACTAGCCTATCGGAGACCCAGTACTTC. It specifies CASSPQATSLSETQYF.

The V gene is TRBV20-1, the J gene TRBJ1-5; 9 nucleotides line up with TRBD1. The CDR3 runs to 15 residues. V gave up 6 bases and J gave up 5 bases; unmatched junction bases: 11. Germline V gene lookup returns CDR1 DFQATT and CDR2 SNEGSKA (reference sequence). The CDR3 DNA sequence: TGCAGTGCAGAGACCGGGACAGGGTTTCATCAGCCCCAGCATTTT. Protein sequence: CSAETGTGFHQPQHF.

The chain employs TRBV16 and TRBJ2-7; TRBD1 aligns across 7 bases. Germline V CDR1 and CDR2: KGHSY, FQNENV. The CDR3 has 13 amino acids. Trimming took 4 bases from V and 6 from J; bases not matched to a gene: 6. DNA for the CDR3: TGTGCCAGCAGCCCTTTTCAGGGGGTCGAGCAGTACTTC. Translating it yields CASSPFQGVEQYF. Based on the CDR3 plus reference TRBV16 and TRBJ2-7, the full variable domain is GEEVAQTPKHLVRGEGQKAKLYCAPIKGHSYVFWYQQVLKNEFKFLISFQNENVFDETGMPKERFSAKCLPNSPCSLEIQATKLEDSAVYFCASSPFQGVEQYFGPGTRLTVT.

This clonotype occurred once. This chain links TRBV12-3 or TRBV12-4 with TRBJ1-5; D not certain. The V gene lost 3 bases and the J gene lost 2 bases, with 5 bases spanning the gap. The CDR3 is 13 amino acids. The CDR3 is CASSLWGNQPQHF. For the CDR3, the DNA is TGTGCCAGCAGTTTGTGGGGCAATCAGCCCCAGCATTTT.

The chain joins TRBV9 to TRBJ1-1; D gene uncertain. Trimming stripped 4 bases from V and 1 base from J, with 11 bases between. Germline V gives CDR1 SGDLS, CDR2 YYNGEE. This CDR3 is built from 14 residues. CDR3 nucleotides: TGTGCCAGCAGCCCTTGGACGGGGAACACTGAAGCTTTCTTT. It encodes CASSPWTGNTEAFF.

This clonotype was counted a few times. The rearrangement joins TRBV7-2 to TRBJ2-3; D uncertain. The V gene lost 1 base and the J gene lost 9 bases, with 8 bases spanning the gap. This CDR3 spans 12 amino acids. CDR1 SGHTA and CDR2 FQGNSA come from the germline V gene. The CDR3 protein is CASSLGLVTQYF. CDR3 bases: TGTGCCAGCAGCTTAGGTCTAGTAACGCAGTATTTT.

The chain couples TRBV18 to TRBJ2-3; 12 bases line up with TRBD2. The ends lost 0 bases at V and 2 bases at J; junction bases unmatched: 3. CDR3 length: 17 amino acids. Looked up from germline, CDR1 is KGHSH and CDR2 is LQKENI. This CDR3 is CASSPPGLAGITDTQYF. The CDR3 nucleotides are TGTGCCAGCTCACCACCCGGACTAGCGGGGATCACAGATACGCAGTATTTT.